The 5 T cell receptor beta chains reported below all come from one sample, sequenced in a study of control samples from healthy donors and cancer patients. Repertoires were generated with immunoSEQ multiplex PCR, while TCRdb's copy carries only in-frame clones and drops some. The table has around 200,000 clones, 85% to 95% seen once. Sequenced sample: blood. The source of these receptors is a man between 18 and 35 years old in good health.

The chain links TRBV3-1 (or the pseudogene TRBV3-2) to TRBJ2-5; 12 positions agree with TRBD2. There are 16 residues in the CDR3. Trimming removed 1 base from V and 5 bases from J; junction bases left unmatched: 5. Germline V gene sequence: CDR1 LGHDT, CDR2 YNNKEL (reference sequence). The CDR3 DNA follows: TGTGCCAGCAGCCAAGGGCTAGCGGGGGGGCTGGAGACCCAGTACTTC. Residues: CASSQGLAGGLETQYF.

V and J are TRBV6-5 and TRBJ1-3; the D is unclear. V lost 6 bases and J lost 0, with 12 bases in between. Germline CDR1 reads MNHEY; CDR2 reads SVGAGI. CDR3 length equals 15 residues. The CDR3 spells CASSLLGVSGNTIYF. The CDR3 DNA reads TGTGCCAGCAGCCTACTTGGGGTCTCTGGAAACACCATATATTTT.

V usage is TRBV7-2 and J usage is TRBJ2-4; either TRBD1 or TRBD2 may fit D (5 bases each). Trimming removed 4 bases from V and 8 bases from J, with 12 bases in between. The CDR3 length is 13 residues. The V gene's germline CDR1 is SGHTA and CDR2 FQGNSA. The DNA of the CDR3 is TGTGCCAGCAGCTGGGGGAGCGGAGACATTCAGTACTTC. It specifies CASSWGSGDIQYF.

This chain joins TRBV10-1 and TRBJ2-1, with 14 bases lining up with TRBD2. Per the germline V gene, CDR1 is WNHNN and CDR2 is SYGVQD (reference sequence). V lost 2 bases to trimming and J lost 7 bases; unmatched junction nucleotides: 4. This CDR3 region has 16 residues. CDR3 residues: CASSEEGLAGENEQFF. The CDR3 DNA sequence: TGCGCCAGCAGTGAGGAGGGACTAGCGGGGGAGAATGAGCAGTTCTTC.

The sample holds one count of this clone. The chain joins TRBV27 to TRBJ1-2; 9 nucleotides align to TRBD1. V was pared by 5 bases and J by 4 bases, with 5 bases of the junction left unmatched. CDR1 MNHEY and CDR2 SMNVEV come from the germline V gene (reference sequence). This CDR3 is built from 14 residues. The CDR3 is CASSPQGAIYGYTF. The CDR3, as DNA: TGTGCCAGCAGTCCACAGGGGGCTATCTATGGCTACACCTTC.